This T cell receptor (beta chain) was sequenced during a study of Graves' ophthalmopathy and Graves' hyperthyroidism. Study-level information: Peripheral blood sampling occurred at initial diagnosis, before any treatment. General study points: Discriminating ophthalmopathy from stable hyperthyroidism, a 13-signature model attained a sensitivity of about 85% and a specificity of around 81%. Most expanded clonotypes in thyroid above 0.001 frequency also showed up in blood.

The authors amplified TCR beta CDR3 regions, and they did so from RNA transcripts for repertoire sequencing. Following a first-round RT-PCR that used HTBI primers, a second-round multiplex PCR was carried out. MiXCR was run by TCRdb on the multiplex PCR reads, yielding one entry per CDR3 protein. The sample has approximately 210,000 distinct CDR3 sequences; 29% are singletons. Germline CDR1 MNHNS, CDR2 SASEGT. V shed 7 bases and J 3 bases; nucleotides not matched to a gene: 6. The CDR3 contains 14 residues. This clonotype was seen repeatedly, ten times or more. The antigen is unknown. The sample taken for sequencing was peripheral blood. The gene calls are TRBV6-1 and TRBJ1-2, with TRBD1 matching over 9 bases. The sequence derives from a man aged 50-60 years with Graves' ophthalmopathy. In nucleotides, the CDR3 is TGTGCCAGCACCGGGACAGGGAAGGACTATGGCTACACCTTC. Encoded protein: CASTGTGKDYGYTF.